This T cell receptor beta chain derives from a study of cytomegalovirus exposure and HLA in healthy donors. Germline values: CDR1 LGHNT, CDR2 FRNRAP. The CDR3 extends over 19 amino acids. Trimming left V 9 bases short and J 7 bases short, with 31 bases between. Produced via immunoSEQ multiplex PCR; TCRdb's table is partial and in-frame only. The repertoire holds fewer than 100,000 clones, with roughly 91% as singletons. What was sequenced was PBMCs. This sequence was found in a man aged 30 to 39 in good health and CMV-seronegative. This chain links TRBV12-5 with TRBJ1-6; a weak D match, TRBD1 (5 bases). The CDR3 nucleotides are TGTGCTAGCCTAACGGGGGAACGGGCAGGGAGACCTGTAAATTCACCCCTCCACTTT. Its translation is CASLTGERAGRPVNSPLHF.